This TCR beta chain was recovered during a study of response to subunit inactivated influenza vaccine (dated by TCRdb to 2017 to 2018). Regarding the study in general: To follow how T cells responded to a trivalent subunit inactivated influenza vaccine, the researchers relied on deep quantitative profiling of the T cell receptor repertoire. What the authors observed across the whole study: The authors suggested that each seasonal influenza vaccination may recruit only a limited number of new T cells.

Libraries were made using RT-PCR. Data came from an Illumina HiSeq 2500. TCRdb redid the processing of the public reads, applying fastp at Q25 and MiXCR, and retained in-frame beta chains. Rows are combined by CDR3 protein, so each entry shows the most common genes and DNA. A total of about 650,000 distinct CDR3 sequences appear in this sample, 14% of them only once. 6% to 9.5% of the sample is held by the ten biggest clonotypes. Measured from the cysteine to the phenylalanine, the CDR3 is 16 residues long. CDR3 DNA is the only sequence kept; it has 48 bases, read in frame from the first base. The trim is 0 bases for V and 3 bases for J, with a gap of 14 bases between the germline ends. Per the germline V gene, LGHNA is the CDR1 and YSLEER is the CDR2. This clonotype was counted many times. What antigen it recognizes has not been identified. It has no much larger one-base neighbor in the sample; base qualities were not kept.

The sequenced sample was PBMCs from blood, obtained 14 to 15 days before vaccination. The sequence joins TRBV4-3 to TRBJ1-2; the D gene cannot be resolved reliably. The TCR was taken from a man aged 45-65 years who received an inactivated influenza vaccine. Donor details come from another sample of the same person, matched by shared clones. The CDR3 region has the sequence CASSQDWAGPYYGYTF. The DNA sequence follows: TGCGCCAGCAGCCAAGATTGGGCAGGACCATACTATGGCTACACCTTC.